This T cell receptor (beta chain) originates from a study of blood T cell repertoires in COVID-19. Study summary: Italy, Spain and the United States were the sources of the convalescent and acute COVID-19 samples.

Germline V gives CDR1 MNHNY, CDR2 SVGAGI (reference sequence). Trimming pared 5 bases from V and 7 bases from J, leaving 8 bases between. The CDR3 is 11 amino acids. How the authors handled the data: Amplifying reference gene primers gave estimates of nucleated cell counts. Clones were sequenced by immunoSEQ multiplex PCR, and TCRdb holds only the in-frame ones, with some missing. V and J calls and clone size are as listed in that table; D and trimming were resolved from the DNA. The data hold just over 250,000 clones, with roughly nine tenths observed a single time. The sequence derives from a man aged 35-49 years who had recovered from COVID-19. The chain employs TRBV6-6 and TRBJ1-1; D is ambiguous. Sequences were obtained from peripheral blood. The CDR3 is CASSALNEAFF. Written as DNA, the CDR3 is TGTGCCAGCAGTGCACTTAATGAAGCTTTCTTT.